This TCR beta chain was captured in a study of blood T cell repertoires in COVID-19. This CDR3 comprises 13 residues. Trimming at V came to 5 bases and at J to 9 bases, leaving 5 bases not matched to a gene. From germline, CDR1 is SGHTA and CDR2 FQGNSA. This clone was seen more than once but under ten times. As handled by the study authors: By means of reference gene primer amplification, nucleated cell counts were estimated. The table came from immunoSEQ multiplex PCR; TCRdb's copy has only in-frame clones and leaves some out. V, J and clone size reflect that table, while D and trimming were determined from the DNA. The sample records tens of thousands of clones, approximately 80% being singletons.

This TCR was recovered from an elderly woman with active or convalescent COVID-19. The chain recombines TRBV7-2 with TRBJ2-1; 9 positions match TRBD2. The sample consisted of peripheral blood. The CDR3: CASSPQREVEQFF. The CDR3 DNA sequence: TGTGCCAGCAGCCCTCAGCGGGAGGTTGAGCAGTTCTTC.